The following is a T cell receptor (beta chain) sequence with its context. Its matching antigen is unknown. Next came a second PCR, run for about 7 to 11 cycles, which used a sample-barcoded 5' primer along with a J-beta primer mix. A single record per CDR3 protein comes from TCRdb applying MiXCR to the 5' RACE reads. The table has some 900,000 distinct CDR3 sequences, about 48% seen once; the top ten hold about an eighth. This sample was taken from a study of blood T cells in healthy people across ages. Individuals who donated were healthy Caucasians from Russia aged roughly 6 to 90. V shed 6 bases and J shed 3 bases, with 19 bases lying between them. CDR3 size: 16 residues. Looked up from germline, CDR1 is MRHNA and CDR2 is SNTAGT. Study findings and constraints: It was not known whether donors were CMV positive (a possible confounder of expanded clonotype changes).

The rearrangement uses TRBV6-4 and TRBJ2-3; tentatively, D is TRBD2 (6 bases). The sequenced material came from blood. The TCR comes from a man younger than 40 in good health. CDR3 amino acids: CASSGGVGEPTDTQYF. As DNA, the CDR3 is TGTGCCAGCAGCGGAGGGGTGGGGGAGCCTACAGATACGCAGTATTTT.